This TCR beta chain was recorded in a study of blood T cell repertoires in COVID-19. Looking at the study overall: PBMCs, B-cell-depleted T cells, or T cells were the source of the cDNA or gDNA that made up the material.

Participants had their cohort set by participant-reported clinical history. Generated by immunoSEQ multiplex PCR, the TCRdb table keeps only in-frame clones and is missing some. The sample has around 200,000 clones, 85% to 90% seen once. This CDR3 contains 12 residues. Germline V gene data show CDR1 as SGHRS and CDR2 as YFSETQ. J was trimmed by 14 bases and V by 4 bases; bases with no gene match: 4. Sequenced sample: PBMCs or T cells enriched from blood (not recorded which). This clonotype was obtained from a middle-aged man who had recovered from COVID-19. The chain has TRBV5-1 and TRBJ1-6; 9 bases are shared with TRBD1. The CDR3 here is CASSLRQGALHF. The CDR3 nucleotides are TGCGCCAGCAGCCTCAGACAGGGGGCCCTCCACTTT.